This entry lists 32 T cell receptor beta chains sequenced from one sample in a study of T cells expressing NK-cell markers (dated by TCRdb to 2020 to 2022). The library was made by 5' RACE. Sequencing was carried out with an Illumina HiSeq 2000. After the reads were reprocessed by TCRdb, one entry was made per CDR3 protein sequence, with no DNA. The sample's clone listing holds 550,000 to 600,000 distinct CDR3 sequences. The top ten clonotypes cover 3% to 4.5% of the sample. The sequenced material came from blood T cells: a sorted CD56 or NKG2C T cell subset, CD4+ or CD8+ T cells, or bulk PBMC T cells (not recorded which). These receptor sequences come from a man younger than 30 in good health. Donor details come from another sample of the same person, matched by shared clones.

The rearrangement joins TRBV5-1 to TRBJ2-1. The CDR3 covers 14 residues. CDR1 SGHRS and CDR2 YFSETQ come from the germline V gene. The CDR3 is CASSFVGLDNEQFF. Full variable domain (rest looked up from reference TRBV5-1 and TRBJ2-1): KAGVTQTPRYLIKTRGQQVTLSCSPISGHRSVSWYQQTPGQGLQFLFEYFSETQRNKGNFPGRFSGRQFSNSRSEMNVSTLELGDSALYLCASSFVGLDNEQFFGPGTRLTVL.

The CDR3 loop reads CASSNPPGQGAVETQYF. This chain links TRBV12-3 or TRBV12-4 with TRBJ2-5; the TCRdb call, TRBD1, lacks DNA for checking. The CDR3 is 17 residues long.

The chain joins TRBV6-1 to TRBJ2-3. The CDR3 has 14 residues. CDR1 is MNHNS, CDR2 SASEGT, per germline. The CDR3 spells CASSRSGVTNTQYF.

The rearrangement uses TRBV19 and TRBJ2-1; the TCRdb D gene call, TRBD1, has no DNA to confirm it. This CDR3 contains 14 residues. CDR1 is LNHDA and CDR2 is SQIVND in the germline V gene (reference sequence). The CDR3: CASSPQGVYNEQFF.

The chain is built from TRBV30 and TRBJ2-3; no DNA is available, so the TRBD1 call from TCRdb remains unchecked. Germline V lookup: CDR1 GTSNPN, CDR2 SVGIG (reference sequence). The CDR3 extends over 16 amino acids. The CDR3 sequence is CAWSLGPGGMTDTQYF. Complete variable domain (other parts from reference TRBV30 and TRBJ2-3): SQTIHQWPATLVQPVGSPLSLECTVEGTSNPNLYWYRQAAGRGLQLLFYSVGIGQISSEVPQNLSASRPQDRQFILSSKKLLLSDSGFYLCAWSLGPGGMTDTQYFGPGTRLTVL.

The genes are TRBV6-1 and TRBJ2-1; TCRdb indicates TRBD2, and absent DNA this call remains unverified. There are 15 residues in the CDR3. Germline values: CDR1 MNHNS, CDR2 SASEGT. The CDR3 loop reads CASRPPSGRGHEQFF.

The gene calls are TRBV15 and TRBJ2-3; the TCRdb call, TRBD1, lacks DNA for checking. The germline V gene encodes CDR1 LNHNV and CDR2 YYDKDF (reference sequence). The CDR3 contains 13 residues. The CDR3 loop is CAVRAVSTDTQYF.

V gene TRBV18 combines with J gene TRBJ2-3; TCRdb reports TRBD1, a call that lacks DNA to check it against. CDR1 and CDR2 from the germline V gene are KGHSH and LQKENI. The CDR3 runs 16 residues. The CDR3 region is CASSSQQGAVTDTQYF.

The rearrangement links TRBV4-3 to TRBJ2-7; no DNA is available, so the TRBD1 call from TCRdb remains unchecked. In germline, CDR1 is LGHNA, CDR2 YSLEER. The CDR3 runs 15 residues. CDR3 residues: CASSQDIGGTYEQYF.

V usage is TRBV6-5 and J usage is TRBJ2-1. Looked up from germline, CDR1 is MNHEY and CDR2 is SVGAGI. The CDR3 is 16 residues long. The CDR3: CASSYSSPNPNNEQFF.

V usage is TRBV6-2 or TRBV6-3 and J usage is TRBJ1-5; TCRdb selects TRBD1, and the lack of DNA leaves this call unchecked. CDR1 is MNHEY, CDR2 SVGEGT, per germline. The CDR3 runs 16 residues. The CDR3 reads CASRTTRTGAIQPQHF.

The chain combines TRBV7-9 with TRBJ2-1; TCRdb lists TRBD2, though no DNA is available to test this call. Germline V lookup: CDR1 SEHNR, CDR2 FQNEAQ (reference sequence). The CDR3 loop spans 14 amino acids. The chain's CDR3 is CASSPTNSGSGQFF.

The chain carries TRBV10-3 and TRBJ1-4; TCRdb gives TRBD1 as the D gene, but with no DNA this cannot be confirmed. The CDR3 runs 14 residues. Germline-derived CDR1 and CDR2 are ENHRY and SYGVKD. The CDR3 loop is CATSGQGVNEKLFF.

V usage is TRBV24-1 and J usage is TRBJ2-6; the D call of TRBD2 rests on TCRdb alone, since no DNA is present to check it. CDR1 and CDR2 from the germline V gene are KGHDR and SFDVKD. The CDR3 sequence is 16 residues long. CDR3 residues: CATSVSGPGGANVLTF.

The V and J genes are TRBV27 and TRBJ2-5; TCRdb's assignment of TRBD1 cannot be checked, as there is no DNA. This CDR3 has 13 amino acids. The germline gives CDR1 MNHEY, CDR2 SMNVEV (reference sequence). CDR3 region: CASSFRRTGDQYF.

The gene calls are TRBV3-1 and TRBJ2-1. This CDR3 region has 15 residues. CDR1 and CDR2 from the germline V gene are LGHDT and YNNKEL (reference sequence). The CDR3 is CASSPLDGNLHEQFF.

The chain links TRBV4-1 to TRBJ1-2. The CDR3 runs 11 residues. The germline V gene has CDR1 MGHRA and CDR2 YSYEKL. Here the CDR3 reads CASRQGSGYTF.

This sequence joins TRBV20-1 and TRBJ1-2; TCRdb designates TRBD1, a call that cannot be tested without DNA. The CDR3 loop spans 15 amino acids. The germline gives CDR1 DFQATT, CDR2 SNEGSKA (reference sequence). The CDR3 loop reads CSARANRWGQYGYTF.

The genes are TRBV13 and TRBJ2-7; the D call of TRBD2 rests on TCRdb alone, since no DNA is present to check it. In germline, CDR1 is PRHDT, CDR2 FYEKMQ (reference sequence). The CDR3 consists of 14 residues. CDR3 region: CASSSTRRVYEQYF.

The chain has TRBV7-8 and TRBJ1-1. The length of the CDR3 is 14 residues. Germline CDR1 and CDR2: SGHVS and FQNEAQ. CDR3: CASSLKGRSTEAFF.

This chain links TRBV3-1 with TRBJ2-3. Germline loops: CDR1 LGHDT, CDR2 YNNKEL (reference sequence). The CDR3 covers 16 residues. This CDR3 reads CASSQFMGKNTDTQYF.

The gene calls are TRBV11-1 and TRBJ2-2; TCRdb's D gene call, TRBD1, goes unchecked for lack of DNA. The CDR3 is made up of 17 amino acids. In germline, CDR1 is SGHAT, CDR2 FQDESV (reference sequence). This CDR3 is CASSPLNEGPVTGELFF.

The chain has TRBV12-5 and TRBJ2-1; checking the TCRdb D call of TRBD2 is not possible without DNA. This CDR3 region has 14 residues. The germline V gene has CDR1 LGHNT and CDR2 FRNRAP. CDR3: CASGWGTSGSHQFF.

This chain connects TRBV4-3 to TRBJ2-1; the D gene TCRdb calls, TRBD2, cannot be checked with no DNA. The CDR3 contains 14 residues. Germline values: CDR1 LGHNA, CDR2 YSLEER. CDR3 loop: CASSQDPLGNEQFF.

The J gene is TRBJ2-3, the V gene TRBV7-2. Germline V gives CDR1 SGHTA, CDR2 FQGNSA. The CDR3 sequence is 17 residues long. CDR3 loop: CASSSQKDFRIVYTQYF.

J is TRBJ2-7 and V is TRBV6-2 or TRBV6-3; as DNA is missing, the TRBD1 call by TCRdb cannot be tested. The V gene's germline CDR1 is MNHEY and CDR2 SVGEGT. CDR3 length: 14 residues. The chain's CDR3 is CASSRHDRAYEQYF.

V usage is TRBV24-1 and J usage is TRBJ2-1; TCRdb reports TRBD1, a call that lacks DNA to check it against. The length of the CDR3 is 16 residues. Looked up from germline, CDR1 is KGHDR and CDR2 is SFDVKD. The CDR3 loop is CATSDLPGQGSNEQFF.

The chain links TRBV5-1 to TRBJ2-3; TCRdb outputs TRBD2, but without DNA this stays unchecked. Looked up from germline, CDR1 is SGHRS and CDR2 is YFSETQ. The CDR3 sequence is 18 residues long. The CDR3 loop is CASSLTLAGGPRADTQYF.

CDR3 protein: CASSPPGQGVPGYTF. J is TRBJ1-2 and V is TRBV12-3 or TRBV12-4; TCRdb's assignment of TRBD1 cannot be checked, as there is no DNA. The CDR3 is 15 residues long.

This chain connects TRBV5-1 to TRBJ2-5; there is no DNA to check the TCRdb D call of TRBD1. Germline V gene data show CDR1 as SGHRS and CDR2 as YFSETQ. The CDR3 extends over 17 amino acids. The CDR3 sequence is CASSLGDRGGNQETQYF.

The chain has TRBV5-1 and TRBJ1-1; TCRdb gives TRBD1 as the D gene, but with no DNA this cannot be confirmed. Germline CDR1 and CDR2: SGHRS and YFSETQ. This CDR3 is 15 amino acids long. The chain's CDR3 is CASSLGEGRNTEAFF. Full variable domain (rest looked up from reference TRBV5-1 and TRBJ1-1): KAGVTQTPRYLIKTRGQQVTLSCSPISGHRSVSWYQQTPGQGLQFLFEYFSETQRNKGNFPGRFSGRQFSNSRSEMNVSTLELGDSALYLCASSLGEGRNTEAFFGQGTRLTVV.

The chain combines TRBV12-3 or TRBV12-4 with TRBJ2-3; TCRdb proposes TRBD2, but this gene call is untestable without DNA. This CDR3 comprises 18 residues. CDR3 protein: CASSYRKAGTSGTDTQYF.